This T cell receptor (beta chain) was found in a study of control samples from healthy donors and cancer patients. The method was immunoSEQ multiplex PCR; TCRdb's version includes in-frame clones alone and lacks a portion of them. The table has more than 85,000 clones, roughly 94% seen once. CDR3 length: 18 amino acids. Trimming left V 5 bases short and J 0 bases short, with 20 bases between. CDR1 SGHNT and CDR2 YENEEA come from the germline V gene. The sequence was collected from a woman in her late teens or twenties in good health. The rearrangement joins TRBV11-3 to TRBJ1-3; D perhaps matches TRBD1 (6 bases). Sequencing was carried out using blood. This chain's CDR3 is CASSLPPGGSNSGNTIYF. The CDR3 coding sequence is TGTGCCAGCAGCCTCCCCCCGGGGGGCTCAAACTCTGGAAACACCATATATTTT.